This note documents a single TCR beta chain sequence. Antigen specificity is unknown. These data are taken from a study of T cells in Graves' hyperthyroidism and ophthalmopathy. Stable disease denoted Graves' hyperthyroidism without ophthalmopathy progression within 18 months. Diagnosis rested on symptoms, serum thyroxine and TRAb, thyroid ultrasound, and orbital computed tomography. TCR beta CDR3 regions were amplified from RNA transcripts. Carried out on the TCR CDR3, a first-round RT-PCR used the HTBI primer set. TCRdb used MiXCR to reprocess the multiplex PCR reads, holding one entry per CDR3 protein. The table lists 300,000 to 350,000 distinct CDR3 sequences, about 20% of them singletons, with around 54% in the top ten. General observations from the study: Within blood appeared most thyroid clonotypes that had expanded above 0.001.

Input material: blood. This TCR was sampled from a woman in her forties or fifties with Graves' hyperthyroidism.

CDR3 sequence (DNA): TGTGCCAGCAGTCCCGCCCCGGGTTACGAGCAGTACTTC. Its protein product is CASSPAPGYEQYF. J is TRBJ2-7 and V is TRBV12-3 or TRBV12-4; D gene uncertain. Trimming removed 5 bases from V and 4 bases from J, with 12 bases in between. CDR3 length: 13 residues.